This TCR beta chain was sequenced in a study of blood T cell repertoires in COVID-19. Turning to the study itself: The analysed material was cDNA or gDNA that came from T cells, B-cell-depleted T cells, or PBMCs.

This table comes from immunoSEQ multiplex PCR, and its TCRdb copy is limited to in-frame clones, with some not included. The sample yields about 90,000 clones, around 94% seen once. This clone was seen just once. The receptor was isolated from an older woman with active COVID-19. The sequenced sample consisted of peripheral blood.

The CDR3 sequence is CASSQDSSGSPTDTQYF. The CDR3 bases are TGTGCCAGCAGCCAAGATAGTAGCGGGAGCCCCACAGATACGCAGTATTTT. This chain links TRBV4-2 with TRBJ2-3, with 9 positions matching TRBD2. The V gene end was trimmed by 0 bases and the J gene end by 2 bases; junction bases not matched to a gene: 6. Germline CDR1 and CDR2: LGHNA and YNFKEQ. This CDR3 contains 17 residues.